The 22 T cell receptor beta chains listed next were all sequenced from one sample in a study of blood T cell repertoires in COVID-19. Data came from immunoSEQ multiplex PCR; TCRdb stores just in-frame clones and leaves some out. This table holds fewer than 250,000 clones, 84% found once. Sequencing input: peripheral blood. These receptors all come from a man aged 45-65 years with acute or convalescent COVID-19.

The chain carries TRBV11-3 and TRBJ1-3; D unclear. V shed 3 bases and J shed 2 bases, with 11 bases lying between them. This CDR3 spans 15 amino acids. Germline V gives CDR1 SGHNT, CDR2 YENEEA. CDR3 sequence: CASSLRGEAGNTIYF. The CDR3 coding sequence is TGTGCCAGCAGCTTGCGGGGAGAAGCTGGAAACACCATATATTTT. The whole variable domain, filled in from reference TRBV11-3 and TRBJ1-3, reads EAGVVQSPRYKIIEKKQPVAFWCNPISGHNTLYWYLQNLGQGPELLIRYENEEAVDDSQLPKDRFSAERLKGVDSTLKIQPAELGDSAVYLCASSLRGEAGNTIYFGEGSWLTVV.

This chain links TRBV2 with TRBJ2-7; D remains unclear. Germline CDR1 and CDR2: SNHLY and FYNNEI. This CDR3 contains 14 residues. V gave up 3 bases and J gave up 4 bases, with 13 bases separating them. The DNA for the CDR3 is TGTGCCAGCAGTGAGCCCCCTCCCAGGTACGAGCAGTACTTC. Translated: CASSEPPPRYEQYF.

The chain couples TRBV19 to TRBJ2-3; 8 bases match TRBD2. The CDR3 length is 15 residues. The junction had 3 bases not matched to a gene; V was cut back by 4 bases and J by 0 bases. The germline V gene encodes CDR1 LNHDA and CDR2 SQIVND (reference sequence). The CDR3 protein is CASSRASGSTDTQYF. The CDR3 region has the DNA TGTGCCAGTAGTAGGGCTAGCGGGAGCACAGATACGCAGTATTTT.

The gene calls are TRBV28 and TRBJ2-2, with D unresolved. This CDR3 is built from 11 residues. The V end lost 5 bases, the J end lost 7 bases, and 5 bases lay between the germline ends. Germline assignment: CDR1 MDHEN and CDR2 SYDVKM. DNA for the CDR3: TGTGCCAGCAGTCTGTTCGGGGAGCTGTTTTTT. Amino acids: CASSLFGELFF.

The rearrangement uses TRBV13 and TRBJ2-3; weak D call: TRBD2 (7 bases). CDR3 length equals 14 residues. The germline V gene has CDR1 PRHDT and CDR2 FYEKMQ (reference sequence). The germline V and J ends were trimmed by 5 bases and 6 bases, with 15 bases remaining between them. CDR3 protein: CASSPEGGRDTQYF. In DNA, the CDR3 is TGTGCCAGCAGCCCCGAGGGGGGGCGGGATACGCAGTATTTT.

V and J are TRBV10-3 and TRBJ2-5, with D perhaps TRBD1 (5 bases). The ends were cut back, 8 bases at V and 1 base at J, with 11 bases in the middle. The V gene's germline CDR1 is ENHRY and CDR2 SYGVKD. This CDR3 is built from 13 residues. CDR3 loop: CAILDSGQETQYF. CDR3 nucleotide sequence: TGTGCCATCCTAGACAGTGGCCAAGAGACCCAGTACTTC.

The CDR3 spells CASSPRDSGVESEKLFF. CDR3 in DNA: TGTGCCAGCTCACCACGGGACAGTGGGGTCGAAAGTGAAAAACTGTTTTTT. The gene calls are TRBV18 and TRBJ1-4; 7 bases align to TRBD1. There are 17 residues in the CDR3. Germline assignment: CDR1 KGHSH and CDR2 LQKENI. With 1 base clipped from V and 7 bases from J, the junction kept 12 bases outside the gene matches.

The J gene is TRBJ1-5, the V gene TRBV12-5; 7 nucleotides align to TRBD1. The CDR3 is 17 residues long. Per germline, CDR1 LGHNT and CDR2 FRNRAP. Trimming at V came to 1 base and at J to 1 base, leaving 7 bases not matched to a gene. The CDR3 here is CASGLATTGFSNQPQHF. CDR3 DNA sequence: TGTGCTAGTGGTTTGGCCACGACAGGGTTCAGCAATCAGCCCCAGCATTTT.

The rearrangement links TRBV19 to TRBJ2-2, with a possible D match to TRBD2 (6 bases). The germline gives CDR1 LNHDA, CDR2 SQIVND (reference sequence). V gave up 7 bases and J gave up 3 bases, with 21 bases separating them. The CDR3 totals 17 residues. Here the CDR3 reads CASKPPGREFDTGELFF. Written as DNA, the CDR3 is TGTGCCAGTAAACCTCCCGGCCGGGAGTTCGACACCGGGGAGCTGTTTTTT.

A note on this clone: A junction boundary mismatches the germline segment, possibly from a read error. The chain combines TRBV5-1 with TRBJ2-2; TRBD1 aligns across 10 bases. Per germline, CDR1 SGHRS and CDR2 YFSETQ. The CDR3 length is 16 residues. The CDR3 nucleotides read TGCGCCAGCAGCTTGGCGGGACAGGGGAACGCCGGGGAGCTGTTTTTT. Protein: CASSLAGQGNAGELFF.

V usage is TRBV6-5 and J usage is TRBJ2-2; D unclear. The V gene lost 8 bases and the J gene lost 3 bases, with 7 bases spanning the gap. The CDR3 contains 12 residues. Germline V lookup: CDR1 MNHEY, CDR2 SVGAGI. The CDR3, as DNA: TGTGCCAGCCCCGACTACACCGGGGAGCTGTTTTTT. As protein: CASPDYTGELFF.

In its sample, this clone was seen a few times. The chain links TRBV5-5 to TRBJ1-1; D is ambiguous. CDR1 is SGHKS, CDR2 YYEKEE, per germline (reference sequence). This CDR3 spans 15 amino acids. Trimming took off 1 base at V and 1 base at J, with 11 bases between the two ends. The CDR3 sequence: CASSLTGLANTEAFF. In DNA form, the CDR3 reads TGTGCCAGCAGCTTGACCGGCCTAGCGAACACTGAAGCTTTCTTT.

This sequence joins TRBV7-9 and TRBJ1-2; TRBD1 matches 9 bases. CDR1 is SEHNR, CDR2 FQNEAQ, per germline (reference sequence). The junction had 2 bases not matched to a gene; V was cut back by 0 bases and J by 6 bases. The CDR3 loop spans 14 amino acids. The CDR3 loop is CASSLAGTGNGYTF. CDR3 nucleotide sequence: TGTGCCAGCAGCTTAGCCGGGACAGGGAATGGCTACACCTTC.

This chain joins TRBV5-4 and TRBJ2-2; 7 positions match TRBD1. There are 16 residues in the CDR3. Germline CDR1 and CDR2: SGHNT and YYREEE (reference sequence). J gave up 1 base and V 3 bases, and 6 bases lay outside the gene matches. The CDR3 region is CASSSTGVLNTGELFF. In nucleotides, the CDR3 is TGTGCCAGCAGCTCTACAGGGGTATTGAACACCGGGGAGCTGTTTTTT.

The chain employs TRBV3-1 (or the pseudogene TRBV3-2) and TRBJ1-1; TRBD1 might be the D (5 bases). Trimming took 4 bases from V and 2 from J, leaving 8 bases between them. CDR3 length: 13 amino acids. The germline gives CDR1 LGHDT, CDR2 YNNKEL (reference sequence). The CDR3 sequence: CASSPQANTEAFF. CDR3 sequence (DNA): TGTGCCAGCAGCCCACAGGCCAACACTGAAGCTTTCTTT.

The V gene is TRBV19, the J gene TRBJ2-2; D not certain. Germline CDR1 is LNHDA and CDR2 is SQIVND (reference sequence). This CDR3 spans 13 amino acids. The V end lost 1 base, the J end lost 13 bases, and 13 bases lay between the germline ends. As DNA, the CDR3 is TGTGCCAGTAGTATAGTGAGGAGTACTGGGCTGTTTTTT. This sequence encodes CASSIVRSTGLFF.

V and J are TRBV6-2 or TRBV6-3 and TRBJ1-5, with TRBD1 matching over 9 bases. CDR1 is MNHEY, CDR2 SVGEGT, per germline. V gave up 6 bases and J gave up 1 base; unmatched junction bases: 10. The CDR3 totals 17 residues. The CDR3: CASSPGTGTRSNQPQHF. The CDR3 region has the DNA TGTGCCAGCAGCCCTGGGACAGGGACAAGGAGCAATCAGCCCCAGCATTTT.

The CDR3 loop reads CASRLGQGAADTQYF. The CDR3 DNA follows: TGTGCCAGCAGATTAGGACAGGGGGCCGCAGATACGCAGTATTTT. This chain uses TRBV6-6 with TRBJ2-3; 11 nucleotides line up with TRBD1. CDR1 is MNHNY and CDR2 is SVGAGI in the germline V gene (reference sequence). V was pared by 6 bases and J by 4 bases, with 6 bases of the junction left unmatched. The CDR3 is 15 residues long.

The V gene is TRBV29-1, the J gene TRBJ2-7; tentatively, D is TRBD1 (6 bases). The CDR3 covers 11 residues. Germline V gene lookup returns CDR1 SQVTM and CDR2 ANQGSEA. The V and J ends lost 5 bases and 6 bases respectively, with 11 bases between them. The chain's CDR3 is CSVTGLGEQYF. In nucleotides, the CDR3 is TGCAGCGTTACAGGGTTAGGCGAGCAGTACTTC.

The rearrangement uses TRBV4-2 and TRBJ2-5, with D unclear. In germline, CDR1 is LGHNA, CDR2 YNFKEQ. CDR3 length: 16 residues. V was pared by 0 bases and J by 1 base, with 12 bases between. CDR3 in DNA: TGTGCCAGCAGCCAAGATTACGCGGTACTCCAAGAGACCCAGTACTTC. It is translated as CASSQDYAVLQETQYF.

This clone was recorded once. The rearrangement links TRBV5-4 to TRBJ1-1, with TRBD1 as a possible D gene (5 bases). The germline V gene has CDR1 SGHNT and CDR2 YYREEE (reference sequence). The germline V and J ends were trimmed by 4 bases and 0 bases, with 16 bases remaining between them. CDR3 size: 16 residues. DNA for the CDR3: TGTGCCAGCAGCCCCGGGACCGGGAGATTGAACACTGAAGCTTTCTTT. It translates to CASSPGTGRLNTEAFF. Based on the CDR3 plus reference TRBV5-4 and TRBJ1-1, the full variable domain is ETGVTQSPTHLIKTRGQQVTLRCSSQSGHNTVSWYQQALGQGPQFIFQYYREEENGRGNFPPRFSGLQFPNYSSELNVNALELDDSALYLCASSPGTGRLNTEAFFGQGTRLTVV.

CDR3 sequence: CSGVSETQYF. In DNA, the CDR3 is TGCAGTGGTGTCTCGGAGACCCAGTACTTC. The genes are TRBV20-1 and TRBJ2-5; D is uncertain. This CDR3 region has 10 residues. CDR1 and CDR2 from the germline V gene are DFQATT and SNEGSKA (reference sequence). Trimming pared 7 bases from V and 5 bases from J, leaving 8 bases between.